Reported below is one T cell receptor beta chain. Recovered status applied to Cohort 3 donors who had two consecutive negative PCRs. It also applied to those with clearance or with symptom resolution. This specimen belongs to a study of blood T cell repertoires in COVID-19. The CDR3 runs 15 residues. Germline CDR1 and CDR2: SGDLS and YYNGEE. Deletions cut 0 bases from V and 2 bases from J, with 12 bases between. Original processing methods: Amplification from reference gene primers served as the basis for estimated nucleated cell counts. The protocol was immunoSEQ multiplex PCR, while the TCRdb copy is restricted to in-frame clones and leaves out a portion. That table furnishes V, J and clone size, whereas the DNA furnished D and trimming. The sample contains about 320,000 clones, around 90% of which appear only once.

Sequencing used PBMCs or T cells enriched from blood (not recorded which). The chain links TRBV9 to TRBJ2-7, with a possible D match to TRBD1 (5 bases). This TCR derives from a man aged 55 to 70 who had recovered from COVID-19. CDR3 nucleotide sequence: TGTGCCAGCAGCGTAGCATACGACAGCCCCTACGAGCAGTACTTC. Its translation is CASSVAYDSPYEQYF.